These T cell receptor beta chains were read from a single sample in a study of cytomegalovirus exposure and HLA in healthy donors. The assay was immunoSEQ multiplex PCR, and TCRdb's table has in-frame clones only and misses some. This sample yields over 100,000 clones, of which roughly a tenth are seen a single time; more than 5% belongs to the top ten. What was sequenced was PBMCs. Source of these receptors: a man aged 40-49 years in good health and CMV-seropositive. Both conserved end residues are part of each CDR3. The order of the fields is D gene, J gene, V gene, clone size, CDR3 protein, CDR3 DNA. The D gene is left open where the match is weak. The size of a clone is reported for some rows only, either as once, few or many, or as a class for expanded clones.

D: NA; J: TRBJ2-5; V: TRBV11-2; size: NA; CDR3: CASSTLAAPKTQYF; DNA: TGTGCCAGCAGCACCCTCGCGGCGCCAAAGACCCAGTACTTC
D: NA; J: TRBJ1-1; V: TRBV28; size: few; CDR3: CASSSTPAGSTEAFF; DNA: TGTGCCAGCAGTTCCACCCCCGCAGGGTCCACTGAAGCTTTCTTT
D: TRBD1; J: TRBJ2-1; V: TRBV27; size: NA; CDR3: CASSFVTGDEQFF; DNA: TGTGCCAGCAGTTTTGTGACAGGGGATGAGCAGTTCTTC
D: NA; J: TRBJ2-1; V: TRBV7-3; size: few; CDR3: CASSLTGREYEQFF; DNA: TGTGCCAGCAGCTTAACGGGGAGAGAATATGAGCAGTTCTTC
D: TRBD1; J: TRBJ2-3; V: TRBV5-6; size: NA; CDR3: CASSLEGQGFADTQYF; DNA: TGTGCCAGCAGCTTGGAGGGACAGGGGTTCGCAGATACGCAGTATTTT
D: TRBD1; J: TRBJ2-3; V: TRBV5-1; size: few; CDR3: CASRLTGMSTDTQYF; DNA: TGCGCCAGCAGGTTGACAGGGATGTCAACAGATACGCAGTATTTT
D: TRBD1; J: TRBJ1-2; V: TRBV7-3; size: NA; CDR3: CASSQTGGAHAGYTF; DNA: TGTGCCAGCAGCCAGACAGGGGGCGCGCACGCTGGCTACACCTTC
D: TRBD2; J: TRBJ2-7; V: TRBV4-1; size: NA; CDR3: CASSILAGVLYEQYF; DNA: TGCGCCAGCAGCATCCTAGCGGGAGTCCTGTACGAGCAGTACTTC
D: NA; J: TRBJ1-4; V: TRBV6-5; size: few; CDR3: CASSYSSTREKLFF; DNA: TGTGCCAGCAGTTACTCATCCACGAGGGAAAAACTGTTTTTT
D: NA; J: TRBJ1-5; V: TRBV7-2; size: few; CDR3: CASSFYGSNQPQHF; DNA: TGTGCCAGCAGCTTTTACGGGAGCAATCAGCCCCAGCATTTT
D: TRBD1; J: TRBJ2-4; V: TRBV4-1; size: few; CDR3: CASSHHRTGGGENIQYF; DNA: TGCGCCAGCAGCCACCACAGGACAGGGGGCGGGGAAAACATTCAGTACTTC
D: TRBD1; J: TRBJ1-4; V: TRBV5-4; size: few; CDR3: CASSSNYYRDRDGEKLFF; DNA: TGTGCCAGCAGCTCCAACTACTACCGGGACAGGGATGGTGAAAAACTGTTTTTT
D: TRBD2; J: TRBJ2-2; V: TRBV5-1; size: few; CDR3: CASQRTSGIGELFF; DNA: TGCGCCAGCCAAAGGACTAGCGGGATCGGGGAGCTGTTTTTT
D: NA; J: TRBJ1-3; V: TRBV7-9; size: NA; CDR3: CASSTNRDSGNTIYF; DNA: TGTGCCAGCAGCACCAACAGAGACTCTGGAAACACCATATATTTT
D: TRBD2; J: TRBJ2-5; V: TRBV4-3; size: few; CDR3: CASSHTIGIGLAGVEETQYF; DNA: TGCGCCAGCAGCCATACCATCGGGATAGGACTAGCGGGAGTCGAGGAGACCCAGTACTTC
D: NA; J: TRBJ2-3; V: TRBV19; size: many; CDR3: CASSIGGDLPTDTQYF; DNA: TGTGCCAGTAGTATCGGAGGGGACTTACCCACAGATACGCAGTATTTT
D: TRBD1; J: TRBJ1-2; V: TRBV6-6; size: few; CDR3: CASSSLQGGGGYTF; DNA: TGTGCCAGCAGTTCCTTACAGGGGGGCGGCGGCTACACCTTC
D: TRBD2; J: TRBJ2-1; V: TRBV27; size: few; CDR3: CASRGLAGGLSYNEQFF; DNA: TGTGCCAGCAGAGGACTAGCGGGAGGGTTGTCCTACAATGAGCAGTTCTTC
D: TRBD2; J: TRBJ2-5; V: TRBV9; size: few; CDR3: CASSARLAGGRETQYF; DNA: TGTGCCAGCAGCGCGAGACTAGCGGGAGGGCGGGAGACCCAGTACTTC
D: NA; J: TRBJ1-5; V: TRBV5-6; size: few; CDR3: CASSFDRDKNQPQHF; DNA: TGTGCCAGCAGCTTTGACCGGGACAAAAATCAGCCCCAGCATTTT
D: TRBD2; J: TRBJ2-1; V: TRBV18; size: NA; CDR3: CASSPSLAGVSNEQFF; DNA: TGTGCCAGCTCACCCTCCCTAGCGGGAGTCTCCAATGAGCAGTTCTTC
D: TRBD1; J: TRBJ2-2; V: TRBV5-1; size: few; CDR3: CASIPGTANTGELFF; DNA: TGCGCCAGCATTCCCGGGACAGCGAACACCGGGGAGCTGTTTTTT
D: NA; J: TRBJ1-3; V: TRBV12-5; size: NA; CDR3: CASGLRQGGNTIYF; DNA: TGTGCTAGTGGTTTGAGGCAGGGAGGAAACACCATATATTTT
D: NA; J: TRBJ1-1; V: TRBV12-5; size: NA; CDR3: CASKGDAAGTEAFF; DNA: TGTGCTAGTAAGGGGGACGCGGCTGGCACTGAAGCTTTCTTT
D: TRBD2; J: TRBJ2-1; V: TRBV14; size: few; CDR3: CASSRQAGSYNEQFF; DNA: TGTGCCAGCAGCCGGCAAGCGGGATCCTACAATGAGCAGTTCTTC
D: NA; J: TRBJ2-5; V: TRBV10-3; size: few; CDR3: CAIGSTETQYF; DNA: TGTGCCATCGGGAGCACAGAGACCCAGTACTTC
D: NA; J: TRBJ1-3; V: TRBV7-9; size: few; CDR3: CASSSIQTLTSGNTIYF; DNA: TGTGCCAGCAGCTCAATACAGACCCTCACCTCTGGAAACACCATATATTTT
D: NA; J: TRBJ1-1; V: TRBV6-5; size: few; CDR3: CASRRANTEAFF; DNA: TGTGCCAGCAGGAGGGCGAACACTGAAGCTTTCTTT
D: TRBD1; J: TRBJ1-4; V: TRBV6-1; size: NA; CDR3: CASTSTGAGEKLFF; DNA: TGTGCCAGCACGAGCACAGGGGCAGGGGAAAAACTGTTTTTT
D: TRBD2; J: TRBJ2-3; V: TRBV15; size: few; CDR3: CATSRTSGSPPDTQYF; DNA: TGTGCCACCAGCAGGACTAGCGGGAGCCCCCCGGATACGCAGTATTTT
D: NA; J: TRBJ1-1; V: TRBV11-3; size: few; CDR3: CASSPHPDTEAFF; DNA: TGTGCCAGCAGTCCCCATCCGGACACTGAAGCTTTCTTT
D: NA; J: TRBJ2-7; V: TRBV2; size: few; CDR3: CASSARAAYEQYF; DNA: TGTGCCAGCAGTGCGCGGGCCGCCTACGAGCAGTACTTC
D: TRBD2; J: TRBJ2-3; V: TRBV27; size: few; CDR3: CASSPLAGSTDTQYF; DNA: TGTGCCAGCAGTCCCCTAGCGGGAAGCACAGATACGCAGTATTTT
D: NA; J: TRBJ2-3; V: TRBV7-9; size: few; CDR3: CASSPPEAGADTQYF; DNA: TGTGCCAGCAGCCCCCCCGAGGCAGGGGCGGATACGCAGTATTTT
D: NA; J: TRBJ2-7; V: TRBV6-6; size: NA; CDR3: CASSYREQYF; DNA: TGTGCCAGCAGTTACCGCGAGCAGTACTTC
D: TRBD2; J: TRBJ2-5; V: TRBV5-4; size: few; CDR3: CASSRGLAGSNKETQYF; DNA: TGTGCCAGCAGCCGCGGACTAGCGGGGAGCAACAAAGAGACCCAGTACTTC
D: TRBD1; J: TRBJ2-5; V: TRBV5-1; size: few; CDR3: CASSLHGTEETQYF; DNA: TGCGCCAGCAGCTTGCACGGGACAGAAGAGACCCAGTACTTC
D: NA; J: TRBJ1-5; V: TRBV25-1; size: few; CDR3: CASSEIEGVQPQHF; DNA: TGTGCCAGCAGTGAAATAGAAGGGGTTCAGCCCCAGCATTTT
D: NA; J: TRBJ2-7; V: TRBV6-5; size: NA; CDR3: CASSYSSSYEQYF; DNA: TGTGCCAGCAGTTACTCGTCTTCCTACGAGCAGTACTTC
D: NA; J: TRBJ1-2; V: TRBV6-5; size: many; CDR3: CASSPDSAYGYTF; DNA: TGTGCCAGCAGTCCGGACAGTGCCTATGGCTACACCTTC
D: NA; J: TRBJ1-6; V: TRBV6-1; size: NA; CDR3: CASRVTGNSPLHF; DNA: TGTGCCAGCAGGGTTACAGGAAATTCACCCCTCCACTTT
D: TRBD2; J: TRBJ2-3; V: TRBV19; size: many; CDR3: CASSIGTSGRSGGTQYF; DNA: TGTGCCAGTAGTATAGGGACTAGCGGGAGATCGGGTGGTACGCAGTATTTT
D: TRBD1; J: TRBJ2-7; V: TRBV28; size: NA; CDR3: CASRSSGQGSYEQYF; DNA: TGTGCCAGCAGGTCTTCGGGACAGGGATCCTACGAGCAGTACTTC
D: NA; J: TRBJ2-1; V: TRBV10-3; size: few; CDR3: CAISGGGPYNEQFF; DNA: TGTGCCATCAGTGGAGGGGGTCCCTACAATGAGCAGTTCTTC
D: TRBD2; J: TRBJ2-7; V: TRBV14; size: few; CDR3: CASSPSGGLAGYEQYF; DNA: TGTGCCAGCAGCCCCTCCGGGGGGCTAGCGGGTTACGAGCAGTACTTC
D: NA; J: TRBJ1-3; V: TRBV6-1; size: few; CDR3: CASSEGAQGAFRGGNTIYF; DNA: TGTGCCAGCAGTGAAGGTGCACAGGGCGCCTTCCGAGGAGGAAACACCATATATTTT
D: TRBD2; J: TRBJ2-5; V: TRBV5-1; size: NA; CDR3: CASSNGLAAVQETQYF; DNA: TGCGCCAGCAGCAACGGACTAGCGGCAGTCCAAGAGACCCAGTACTTC
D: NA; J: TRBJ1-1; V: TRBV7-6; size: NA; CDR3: CASSRALGTEAFF; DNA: TGTGCCAGCTCGAGGGCCCTGGGGACTGAAGCTTTCTTT